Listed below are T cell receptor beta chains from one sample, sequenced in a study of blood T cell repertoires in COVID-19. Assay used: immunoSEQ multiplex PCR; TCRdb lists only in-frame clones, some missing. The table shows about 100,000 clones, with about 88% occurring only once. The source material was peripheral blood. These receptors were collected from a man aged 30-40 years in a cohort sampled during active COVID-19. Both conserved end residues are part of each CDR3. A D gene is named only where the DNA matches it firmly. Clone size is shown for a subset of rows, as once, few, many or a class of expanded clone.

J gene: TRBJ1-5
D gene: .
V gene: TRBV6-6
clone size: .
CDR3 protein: CASSPGQRNSNQPQHF
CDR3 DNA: TGTGCCAGCAGTCCTGGACAGAGAAATAGCAATCAGCCCCAGCATTTT

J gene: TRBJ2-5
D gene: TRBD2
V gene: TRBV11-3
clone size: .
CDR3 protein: CASSLGLAGGVQETQYF
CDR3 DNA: TGTGCCAGCAGCTTAGGCCTCGCGGGGGGTGTCCAAGAGACCCAGTACTTC

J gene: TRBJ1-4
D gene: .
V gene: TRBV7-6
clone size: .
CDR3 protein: CASSPRNRVANEKLFF
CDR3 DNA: TGTGCCAGCAGTCCTCGAAACAGGGTAGCTAATGAAAAACTGTTTTTT

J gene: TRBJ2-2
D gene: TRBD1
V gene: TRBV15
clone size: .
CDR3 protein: CATIDRVSDTGELFF
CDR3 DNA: TGTGCCACCATCGACAGGGTGTCGGACACCGGGGAGCTGTTTTTT

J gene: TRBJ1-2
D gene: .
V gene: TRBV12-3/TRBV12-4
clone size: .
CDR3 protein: CASSLYPEGGYTF
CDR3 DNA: TGTGCCAGCAGTTTATACCCCGAGGGTGGCTACACCTTC

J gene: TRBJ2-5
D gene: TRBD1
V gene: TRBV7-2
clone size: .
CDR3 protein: CASSLGTGGWETQYF
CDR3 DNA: TGTGCCAGCAGCTTAGGGACAGGGGGCTGGGAGACCCAGTACTTC

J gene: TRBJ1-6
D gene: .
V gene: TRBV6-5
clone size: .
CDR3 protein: CASSYSRRDNSPLHF
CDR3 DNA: TGTGCCAGCAGTTACTCCCGACGGGATAATTCACCCCTCCACTTT

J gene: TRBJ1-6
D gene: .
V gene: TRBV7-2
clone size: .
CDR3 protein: CASSSRAAVNSPLHF
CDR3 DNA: TGTGCCAGCAGCTCGAGGGCGGCAGTAAATTCACCCCTCCACTTT

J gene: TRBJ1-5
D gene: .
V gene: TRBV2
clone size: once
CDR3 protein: CASRETVINQPQHF
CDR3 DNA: TGTGCCAGCAGGGAAACAGTAATCAATCAGCCCCAGCATTTT

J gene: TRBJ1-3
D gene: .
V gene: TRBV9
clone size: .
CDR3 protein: CASSPTLQGALSGNTIYF
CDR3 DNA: TGTGCCAGCAGCCCCACATTACAAGGGGCCCTCTCTGGAAACACCATATATTTT

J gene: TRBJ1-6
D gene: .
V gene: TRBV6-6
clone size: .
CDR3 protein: CASSYSLTLSPLHF
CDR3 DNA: TGTGCCAGCAGTTATTCTCTTACTCTTTCACCCCTCCACTTT

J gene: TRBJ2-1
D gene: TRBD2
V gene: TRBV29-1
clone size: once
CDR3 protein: CSVVRGLAHEQFF
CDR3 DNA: TGCAGCGTTGTCCGCGGACTAGCGCATGAGCAGTTCTTC

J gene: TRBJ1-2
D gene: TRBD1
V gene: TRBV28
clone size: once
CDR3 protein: CASWTGRGRGYGYTF
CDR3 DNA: TGTGCCAGCTGGACAGGACGGGGCCGTGGCTATGGCTACACCTTC

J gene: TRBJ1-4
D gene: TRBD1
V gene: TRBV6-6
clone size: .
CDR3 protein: CASSFGQAPTNEKLFF
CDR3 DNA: TGTGCCAGCAGCTTCGGACAGGCCCCAACTAATGAAAAACTGTTTTTT

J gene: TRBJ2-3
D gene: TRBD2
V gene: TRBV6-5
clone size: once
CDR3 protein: CASSARTSGADTQYF
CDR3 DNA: TGTGCCAGCAGCGCCAGGACTAGCGGGGCAGATACGCAGTATTTT

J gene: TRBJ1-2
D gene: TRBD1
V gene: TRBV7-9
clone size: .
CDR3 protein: CASSLPDRDLSYGYTF
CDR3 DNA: TGTGCCAGCAGCTTACCAGACAGGGACCTCTCCTATGGCTACACCTTC

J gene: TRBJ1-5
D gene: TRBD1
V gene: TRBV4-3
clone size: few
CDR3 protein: CASSQEVQGGNQPQHF
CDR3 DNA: TGCGCCAGCAGCCAAGAGGTACAGGGGGGCAATCAGCCCCAGCATTTT

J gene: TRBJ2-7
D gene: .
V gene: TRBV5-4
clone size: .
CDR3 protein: CASSPDLGRRYEQYF
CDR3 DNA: TGTGCCAGCAGCCCCGATCTAGGCCGCCGCTACGAGCAGTACTTC

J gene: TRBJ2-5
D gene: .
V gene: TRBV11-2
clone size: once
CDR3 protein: CASSLGRPTEDGTQYF
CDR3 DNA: TGTGCCAGCAGCCTGGGGCGCCCGACAGAGGATGGGACCCAGTACTTC

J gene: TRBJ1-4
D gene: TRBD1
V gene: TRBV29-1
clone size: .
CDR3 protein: CSVEATGDGEKLFF
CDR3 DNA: TGCAGCGTTGAGGCGACAGGGGATGGCGAAAAACTGTTTTTT

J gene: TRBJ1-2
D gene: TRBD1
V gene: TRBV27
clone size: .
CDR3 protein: CASRSRGTVLGGYGYTF
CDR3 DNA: TGTGCCAGCAGGTCCCGAGGGACAGTGCTGGGTGGCTATGGCTACACCTTC

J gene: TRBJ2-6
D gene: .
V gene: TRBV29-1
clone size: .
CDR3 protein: CSVEDSSGANVLTF
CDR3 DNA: TGCAGCGTTGAAGACAGTTCTGGGGCCAACGTCCTGACTTTC

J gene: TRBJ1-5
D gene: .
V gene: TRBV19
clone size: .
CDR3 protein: CAAARQAGQPQHF
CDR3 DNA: TGTGCCGCTGCCCGTCAGGCAGGGCAGCCCCAGCATTTT

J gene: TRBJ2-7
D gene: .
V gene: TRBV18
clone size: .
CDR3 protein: CASSPPWGASDSYEQYF
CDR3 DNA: TGTGCCAGCTCACCACCGTGGGGAGCCAGCGACTCCTACGAGCAGTACTTC

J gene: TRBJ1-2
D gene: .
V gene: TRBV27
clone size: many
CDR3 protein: CASSPTAEGGYTF
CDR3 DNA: TGTGCCAGCAGCCCGACCGCCGAGGGAGGCTACACCTTC

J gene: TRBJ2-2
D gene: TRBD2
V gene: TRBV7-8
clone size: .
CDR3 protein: CASSSRPGTTNTGELFF
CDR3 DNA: TGTGCCAGCAGCTCACGCCCCGGGACTACGAACACCGGGGAGCTGTTTTTT

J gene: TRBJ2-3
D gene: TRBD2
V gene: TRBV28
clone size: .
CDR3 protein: CASSFSAGGRTDTQYF
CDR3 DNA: TGTGCCAGCAGTTTTTCGGCGGGGGGGCGAACAGATACGCAGTATTTT

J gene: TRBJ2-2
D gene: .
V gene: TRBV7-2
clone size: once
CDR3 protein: CASVDSSTGELFF
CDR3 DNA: TGTGCCAGCGTGGACTCAAGCACCGGGGAGCTGTTTTTT

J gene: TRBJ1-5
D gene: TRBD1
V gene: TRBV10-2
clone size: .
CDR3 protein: CASRQGMSNQPQHF
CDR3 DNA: TGCGCCAGCAGACAGGGGATGAGCAATCAGCCCCAGCATTTT

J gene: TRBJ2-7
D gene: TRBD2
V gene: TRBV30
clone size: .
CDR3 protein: CAWSLGAGGYEQYF
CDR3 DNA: TGTGCCTGGAGTTTAGGGGCGGGGGGCTACGAGCAGTACTTC

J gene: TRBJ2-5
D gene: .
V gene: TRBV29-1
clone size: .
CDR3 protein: CSVGTEQETQYF
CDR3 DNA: TGCAGCGTTGGGACAGAGCAAGAGACCCAGTACTTC

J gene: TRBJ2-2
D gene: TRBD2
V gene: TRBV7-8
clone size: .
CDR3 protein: CASRGGTHTGELFF
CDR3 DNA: TGTGCCAGCAGGGGGGGGACGCACACCGGGGAGCTGTTTTTT

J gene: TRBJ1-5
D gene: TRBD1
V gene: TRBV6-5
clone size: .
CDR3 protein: CASRRTGGQPQHF
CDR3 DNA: TGTGCCAGCAGGAGGACAGGGGGTCAGCCCCAGCATTTT

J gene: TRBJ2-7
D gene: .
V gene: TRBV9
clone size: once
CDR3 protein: CASSVDQGLSSTEQYF
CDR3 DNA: TGTGCCAGCAGCGTAGACCAGGGCCTCTCCAGTACCGAGCAGTACTTC

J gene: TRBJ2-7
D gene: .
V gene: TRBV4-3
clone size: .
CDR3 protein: CASSQDERYEQYF
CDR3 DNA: TGCGCCAGCAGCCAAGATGAGAGATACGAGCAGTACTTC

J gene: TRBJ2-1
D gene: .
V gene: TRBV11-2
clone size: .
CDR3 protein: CASSSGWGVDNEQFF
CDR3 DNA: TGTGCCAGCAGCTCCGGATGGGGGGTTGACAATGAGCAGTTCTTC

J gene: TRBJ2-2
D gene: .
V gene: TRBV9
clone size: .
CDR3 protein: CASSVTAGSTGELFF
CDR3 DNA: TGTGCCAGCAGCGTTACAGCTGGGAGCACCGGGGAGCTGTTTTTT

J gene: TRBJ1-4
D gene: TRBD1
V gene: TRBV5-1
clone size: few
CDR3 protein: CASRGTAYNEKLFF
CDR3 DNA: TGCGCCAGCAGAGGGACAGCCTATAATGAAAAACTGTTTTTT

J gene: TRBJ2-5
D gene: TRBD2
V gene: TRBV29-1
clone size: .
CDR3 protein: CSVSGTSRRVQETQYF
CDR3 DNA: TGCAGCGTTTCCGGGACTAGCAGGAGGGTCCAAGAGACCCAGTACTTC

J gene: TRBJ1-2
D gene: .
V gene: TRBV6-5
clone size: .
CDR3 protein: CASSSAEQLYGYTF
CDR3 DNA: TGTGCCAGCAGTTCAGCTGAACAGTTGTACGGCTACACCTTC

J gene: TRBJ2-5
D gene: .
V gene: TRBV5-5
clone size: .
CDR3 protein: CASSLVDRIGQETQYF
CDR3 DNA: TGTGCCAGCAGCTTGGTTGACAGGATTGGCCAAGAGACCCAGTACTTC

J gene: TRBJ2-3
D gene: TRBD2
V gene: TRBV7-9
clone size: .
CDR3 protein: CASSTGGIDTQYF
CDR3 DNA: TGTGCCAGCAGTACGGGGGGTATAGATACGCAGTATTTT

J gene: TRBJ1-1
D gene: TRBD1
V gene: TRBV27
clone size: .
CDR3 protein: CASRDSNLVDGTEAFF
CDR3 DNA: TGTGCCAGCCGGGACAGCAATTTGGTTGATGGCACTGAAGCTTTCTTT

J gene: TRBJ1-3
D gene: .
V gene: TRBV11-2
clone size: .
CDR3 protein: CASSRGAGGNTIYF
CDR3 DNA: TGTGCCAGCAGCCGCGGGGCAGGTGGAAACACCATATATTTT

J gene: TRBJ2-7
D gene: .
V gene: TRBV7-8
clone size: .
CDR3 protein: CASSAHRGSGDEQYF
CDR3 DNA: TGTGCCAGCAGCGCCCACCGGGGGTCGGGGGACGAGCAGTACTTC

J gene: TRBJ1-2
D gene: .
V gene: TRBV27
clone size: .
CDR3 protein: CASRPLSEPTYGYTF
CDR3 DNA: TGTGCCAGCAGGCCCCTCTCCGAGCCAACCTATGGCTACACCTTC

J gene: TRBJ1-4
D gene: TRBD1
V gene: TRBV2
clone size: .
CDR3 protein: CASSGTGGNEKLFF
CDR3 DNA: TGTGCCAGCAGTGGGACAGGGGGTAATGAAAAACTGTTTTTT

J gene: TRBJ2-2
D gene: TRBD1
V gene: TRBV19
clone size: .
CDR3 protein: CASKRQGVNTGELFF
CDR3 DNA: TGTGCCAGTAAAAGACAGGGGGTAAACACCGGGGAGCTGTTTTTT